This T cell receptor (beta chain) was recovered during a study of blood T cell repertoires in COVID-19. Study-wide background: T cells, B-cell-depleted T cells, or PBMCs provided the cDNA or gDNA that served as material.

CDR1 and CDR2 from the germline V gene are SQVTM and ANQGSEA. The CDR3 consists of 13 residues. Trimming took 6 bases from V and 2 from J, leaving 11 bases between them. Recovery meant two consecutive negative NP/OP PCR tests, professional clearance, or resolved symptoms. This clone was picked up one time. Method: immunoSEQ multiplex PCR; TCRdb's copy keeps in-frame clones and lacks some. The data show about 280,000 clones, 85% seen once. The sequencing input was PBMCs or T cells enriched from blood (not recorded which). V usage is TRBV29-1 and J usage is TRBJ2-1; D ambiguous. The receptor's source is a woman aged 50 to 60 who had recovered from COVID-19. The chain's CDR3 is CSVQYEAYNEQFF. CDR3 sequence (DNA): TGCAGCGTCCAGTACGAGGCCTACAATGAGCAGTTCTTC.